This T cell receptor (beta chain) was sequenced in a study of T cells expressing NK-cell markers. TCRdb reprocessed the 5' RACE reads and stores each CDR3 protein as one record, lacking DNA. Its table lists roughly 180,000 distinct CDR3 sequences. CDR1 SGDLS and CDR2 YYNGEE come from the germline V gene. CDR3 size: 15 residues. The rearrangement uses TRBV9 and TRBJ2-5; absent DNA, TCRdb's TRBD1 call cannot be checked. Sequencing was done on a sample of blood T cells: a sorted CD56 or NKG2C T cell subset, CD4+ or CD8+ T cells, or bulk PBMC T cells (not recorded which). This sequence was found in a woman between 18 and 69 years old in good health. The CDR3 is CASSARSGMEETQYF.